This entry lists 19 T cell receptor beta chains sequenced from one sample in a study of blood T cells in healthy people across ages. A second PCR, run for about 7 to 11 cycles, used a sample-barcoded 5' primer plus a J-beta primer mix. TCRdb re-derived calls from the 5' RACE reads in MiXCR, one entry per CDR3 protein. The sample shows over 300,000 distinct CDR3 sequences, more than 45% of them seen only once. The specimen sequenced was blood. Receptors originate from a man aged 60-69 years in good health.

This clonotype was seen more than once but under ten times. Here the CDR3 DNA reads TGTGCCAGCAGTCCGGGACAGGACAATGAGCAGTTCTTC. It yields the protein CASSPGQDNEQFF. V usage is TRBV12-3 or TRBV12-4 and J usage is TRBJ2-1; 8 bases map to TRBD1. The CDR3 length is 13 residues. After removal of 5 bases from V and 5 bases from J, the junction contained 2 bases not matched to a gene.

The V call is TRBV28, the J call TRBJ2-5; TRBD2 aligns across 14 bases. V was clipped by 4 bases and J by 13 bases; unmatched bases: 8. The germline V gene has CDR1 MDHEN and CDR2 SYDVKM. This CDR3 is 14 amino acids long. The CDR3: CASSWGTSGSTLYF. The CDR3 DNA is TGTGCCAGCAGTTGGGGGACTAGCGGGAGCACATTGTACTTC.

CDR3 sequence: CASSYSTAGGGDEQFF. CDR3 in DNA: TGTGCCAGCAGTTACTCCACAGCGGGGGGGGGAGATGAGCAGTTCTTC. The chain is built from TRBV6-2 or TRBV6-3 and TRBJ2-1; 10 bases are a match to TRBD2. The germline CDR1 and CDR2 sequences are MNHEY and SVGEGT. The length of the CDR3 is 16 residues. V dropped 0 bases and J dropped 8; count of bases not matched to a gene: 7.

The CDR3 DNA follows: TGTGCCAGCAGCCTAGGGGAGCAAACCCGTCAGTACTTC. Translated, it gives CASSLGEQTRQYF. The chain has TRBV3-1 and TRBJ2-4, with D perhaps matching TRBD1 or TRBD2 (5 bases each). The CDR3 sequence is 13 residues long. Germline V gene lookup returns CDR1 LGHDT and CDR2 YNNKEL (reference sequence). The V end was cut by 4 bases, the J end by 12 bases, with 16 bases between.

This chain uses TRBV20-1 with TRBJ1-2, with 9 positions matching TRBD1. Germline CDR1 and CDR2: DFQATT and SNEGSKA (reference sequence). V lost 5 bases to trimming and J lost 9 bases; unmatched junction nucleotides: 16. The CDR3 runs to 15 residues. For the CDR3, the DNA is TGCAGTGCTGCCAGTACGGACAGGGGAATTTTGCGCTACACCTTC. This encodes CSAASTDRGILRYTF.

V is TRBV7-9 and J is TRBJ2-1; D tentatively fits TRBD1 or TRBD2 (6 bases each). This CDR3 is built from 15 residues. The V end lost 5 bases, the J end lost 9 bases, and 20 bases lay between the germline ends. The germline gives CDR1 SEHNR, CDR2 FQNEAQ (reference sequence). The CDR3 loop reads CASSRGRRGLSEQFF. The CDR3 DNA reads TGTGCCAGCAGCCGCGGACGGAGGGGGTTGAGTGAGCAGTTCTTC.

This clonotype was observed once. V usage is TRBV7-8 and J usage is TRBJ2-7, with 8 bases that match TRBD2. Unmatched junction bases numbered 3, after V lost 0 bases and J lost 2 bases. The CDR3 has 15 amino acids. Germline assignment: CDR1 SGHVS and CDR2 FQNEAQ. The CDR3 DNA is TGTGCCAGCAGCTTAGCTATTAGCGGGACCTACGAGCAGTACTTC. Protein product: CASSLAISGTYEQYF.

This chain joins TRBV6-5 and TRBJ2-7; perhaps TRBD2 as D (7 bases). Germline values: CDR1 MNHEY, CDR2 SVGAGI. The CDR3 extends over 14 amino acids. V was clipped by 6 bases and J by 4 bases, with 16 bases between them. The CDR3 region is CASRPAGAGYEQYF. The CDR3 bases are TGTGCCAGCAGGCCCGCGGGGGCTGGTTACGAGCAGTACTTC.

V is TRBV20-1 and J is TRBJ1-2, with D maybe TRBD1 (6 bases). Germline CDR1 reads DFQATT; CDR2 reads SNEGSKA (reference sequence). V shed 1 base and J shed 4 bases, with 16 bases lying between them. CDR3 length: 15 residues. The CDR3 sequence: CSARVSGRGPYGYTF. The DNA for the CDR3 is TGCAGTGCTAGAGTTAGTGGCAGGGGTCCCTATGGCTACACCTTC.

This chain links TRBV20-1 with TRBJ2-2, with a tentative D call TRBD2 (7 bases). The ends were cut back, 3 bases at V and 7 bases at J, with 15 bases in the middle. The CDR3 spans 14 residues. The germline V gene encodes CDR1 DFQATT and CDR2 SNEGSKA (reference sequence). The DNA of the CDR3 is TGCAGTGCTAGTAGGGGGGGGGCCGTCGGGGAGCTGTTTTTT. Its protein is CSASRGGAVGELFF.

V is TRBV20-1 and J is TRBJ1-3; 7 positions match TRBD1. V was clipped by 5 bases and J by 4 bases; unmatched bases: 5. Germline-derived CDR1 and CDR2 are DFQATT and SNEGSKA (reference sequence). This CDR3 contains 13 residues. CDR3 residues: CSAPTGFGNTIYF. In DNA, the CDR3 is TGCAGTGCTCCGACAGGGTTCGGAAACACCATATATTTT.

Only a few counts were recorded for this clonotype. The rearrangement uses TRBV4-1 and TRBJ2-1; D may be TRBD2 (5 bases). V was pared by 1 base and J by 0 bases, with 10 bases between. The CDR3 is 16 residues long. Germline V gene sequence: CDR1 MGHRA, CDR2 YSYEKL. CDR3 DNA sequence: TGCGCCAGCAGCCAAGTAGAGGGCGGCTCCTACAATGAGCAGTTCTTC. This codes for CASSQVEGGSYNEQFF.

J is TRBJ2-1 and V is TRBV29-1; the D gene could be TRBD1 or TRBD2 (5 bases each). The J call is in doubt because the DNA end fits TRBJ2-7 better. The CDR3 is 16 residues long. Germline loops: CDR1 SQVTM, CDR2 ANQGSEA. CDR3 coding DNA: TGCAGCGCCATTCTCGACGTGGGACCCCTTGACAATGAGCAGTACTTC. Residues: CSAILDVGPLDNEQYF.

The V call is TRBV4-2, the J call TRBJ1-4; the D is unclear. The germline V gene encodes CDR1 LGHNA and CDR2 YNFKEQ. The CDR3 totals 15 residues. V lost 1 base and J 7 bases, leaving 13 bases between the germline ends. Written as DNA, the CDR3 is TGTGCCAGCAGCCAAGCGTCCGTAGAGGGTGAAAAACTGTTTTTT. This encodes CASSQASVEGEKLFF.

The V gene is TRBV27, the J gene TRBJ2-3; 9 nucleotides match TRBD1. The CDR3 is 15 amino acids. V was pared by 4 bases and J by 6 bases, with 8 bases of the junction left unmatched. Germline V lookup: CDR1 MNHEY, CDR2 SMNVEV (reference sequence). The CDR3 DNA reads TGTGCCAGCAGTTCCCGGGACAGGGTTTTTGATACGCAGTATTTT. It codes for CASSSRDRVFDTQYF.

This chain links TRBV12-3 or TRBV12-4 with TRBJ2-5; D remains ambiguous. This CDR3 contains 14 residues. V lost 6 bases and J 11 bases, leaving 22 bases between the germline ends. The DNA of the CDR3 is TGTGCCAGCAGCAGACTGATCGGGCCCCATGAGCAGTACTTC. It is translated as CASSRLIGPHEQYF.

This clonotype was counted once. V and J are TRBV5-5 and TRBJ1-4; perhaps TRBD1 as D (6 bases). The CDR3 has 14 residues. Per the germline V gene, CDR1 is SGHKS and CDR2 is YYEKEE (reference sequence). The ends were cut back, 4 bases at V and 5 bases at J, with 12 bases in the middle. The CDR3 nucleotides read TGTGCCAGCAGCCGGACAGCAGACAATGAAAAACTGTTTTTT. It codes for CASSRTADNEKLFF.

The rearrangement uses TRBV20-1 and TRBJ2-1, with TRBD1 matching 8 bases. J was trimmed by 9 bases and V by 6 bases; bases with no gene match: 16. CDR3 length: 15 amino acids. From germline, CDR1 is DFQATT and CDR2 SNEGSKA (reference sequence). This chain's CDR3 is CSASRTGQGVGEQFF. CDR3 bases: TGCAGTGCCAGTAGGACAGGACAGGGTGTTGGTGAGCAGTTCTTC.

The gene calls are TRBV27 and TRBJ2-4, with D possibly matching TRBD1 (6 bases). The end of the DNA is better explained by TRBJ2-7, so the J call may be wrong. This CDR3 is built from 17 residues. CDR1 and CDR2 from the germline V gene are MNHEY and SMNVEV (reference sequence). The CDR3, as DNA: TGTGCCAGCGGTTACCTGGTACAGGGATTCCTCTCCTACGAGCAGTACTTC. Translating it yields CASGYLVQGFLSYEQYF.